This T cell receptor beta chain was captured in a study of T-cell reconstitution after alpha-beta-depleted transplantation in children. There are many counts of this clonotype. Antigen specificity is unknown. General study results and limits: About two months after transplant, alpha-beta T cells reportedly came from several hundred expanded graft clones. T cells produced anew were the main source of T-cell counts and diversity one year after transplant. Surviving recipient T cells and intrathymic progenitors accounted for some patients' high TCRbeta diversity at day 60.

Unique molecular identifiers were used to barcode this TCRbeta library. TCRdb recomputed calls from the PCR reads with MiXCR, one row per CDR3 protein. The sample lists about 580,000 distinct CDR3 sequences; about 21% were seen once. This CDR3 has 17 residues. V was pared by 6 bases and J by 8 bases, with 25 bases between. Germline V lookup: CDR1 SNHLY, CDR2 FYNNEI. Sequencing used PBMCs, mostly from graft donor cells, obtained 360 days after TCRalphabeta/CD19-depleted stem cell transplant. This TCR derives from a boy under three years old who had a stem cell transplant for acute myeloid leukemia, so the T cells may come from the graft donor. The chain carries TRBV2 and TRBJ1-4; weak D call: TRBD1 (5 bases). The CDR3 region is CASRVDSSSTLGEKLFF. DNA for the CDR3: TGTGCCAGCAGGGTTGACAGTTCTTCGACCTTAGGCGAAAAACTGTTTTTT.